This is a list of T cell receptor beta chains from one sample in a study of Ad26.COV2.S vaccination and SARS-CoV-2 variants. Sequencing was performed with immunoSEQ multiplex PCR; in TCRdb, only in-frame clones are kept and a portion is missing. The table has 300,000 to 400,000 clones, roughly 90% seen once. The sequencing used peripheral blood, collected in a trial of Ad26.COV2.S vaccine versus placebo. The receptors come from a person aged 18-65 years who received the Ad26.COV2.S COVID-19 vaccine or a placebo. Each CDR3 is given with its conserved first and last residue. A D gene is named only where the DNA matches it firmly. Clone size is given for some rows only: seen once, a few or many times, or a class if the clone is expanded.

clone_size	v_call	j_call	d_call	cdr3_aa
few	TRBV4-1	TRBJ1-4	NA	CASSQERGEAIEKLFF
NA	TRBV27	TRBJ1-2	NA	CASSLLGGGRTNGYTF
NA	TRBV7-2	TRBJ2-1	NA	CASNSGTQNNEQFF
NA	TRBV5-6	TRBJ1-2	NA	CASSLDGNYGYTF
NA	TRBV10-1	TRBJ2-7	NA	CASSDGGPKYEQYF
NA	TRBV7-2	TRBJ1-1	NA	CASSLLGGTEAFF
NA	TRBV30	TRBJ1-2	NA	CAWSWGQGNYGYTF
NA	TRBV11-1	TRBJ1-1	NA	CASSPFDSTEAFF
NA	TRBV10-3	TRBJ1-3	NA	CAISYRDSGNTIYF
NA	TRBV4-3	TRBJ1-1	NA	CASSQDLTGTYGTEAFF
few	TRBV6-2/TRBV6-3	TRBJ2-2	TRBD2	CASSYWGLAGGPQNTGELFF
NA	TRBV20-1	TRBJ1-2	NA	CSASGRTEANYGYTF
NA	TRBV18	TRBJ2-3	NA	CASSPPGTATDTQYF
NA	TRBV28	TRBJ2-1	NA	CASRALADYNEQFF
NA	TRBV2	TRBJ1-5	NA	CASSALRGMEPQHF
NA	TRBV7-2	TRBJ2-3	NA	CASSLARLARTDTQYF
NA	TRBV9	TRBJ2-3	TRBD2	CASSAWTSGGTDTQYF
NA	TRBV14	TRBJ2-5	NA	CASSQQLGETQYF
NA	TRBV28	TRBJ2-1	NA	CASRSPAGVSYNEQFF
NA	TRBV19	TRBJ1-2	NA	CASTATGEAGYGYTF
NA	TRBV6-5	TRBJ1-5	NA	CASRLDSGNQPQHF
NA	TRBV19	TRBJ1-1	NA	CASSRANTEAFF
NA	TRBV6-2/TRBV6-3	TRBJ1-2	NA	CASSYSTGRPGAGYGYTF